This TCR beta chain was profiled in a study of CD4 T cells in relation to SARS-CoV-2 and coronaviruses. Regarding the study as a whole: The cross-reactivity analysis covered only spike protein, not other viral proteins.

As for this clone: As yet, its antigen is unknown.

With 6 bases removed from V and 2 bases from J, the gap between germline ends came to 8 bases. The CDR3 has 13 residues. Per germline, CDR1 WSHSY and CDR2 SAAADI. The unexposed donors gave CD4+ T cells in about 2010-2019, prior to COVID-19. CD4+ T cells were isolated from the cells after 10 days of culture. Fresh IL-2 medium replaced half the medium on days 3 and 7. Sequencing used immunoSEQ multiplex PCR; TCRdb keeps in-frame clones, though not all of them. Among about 23,000 clones listed, 55% to 75% were seen once. Source material: CD4+ T cells from PBMCs, cultured in vitro. The J gene is TRBJ1-3, the V gene TRBV10-2; D not resolved. This TCR was sampled from a human donor in good health. The CDR3 loop is CASSPAAGNTIYF. The DNA for the CDR3 is TGCGCCAGCAGCCCCGCGGCTGGAAACACCATATATTTT.